The clone carrying this T cell receptor beta chain was observed a handful of times. Trimming pared 1 base from V and 0 bases from J, leaving 16 bases between. Germline assignment: CDR1 SEHNR and CDR2 FQNEAQ (reference sequence). The CDR3 consists of 18 residues. This entry belongs to a study of T cell changes during pregnancy in multiple sclerosis. The data were produced by immunoSEQ multiplex PCR, yet TCRdb's version contains in-frame clones alone and is incomplete. The sample carries around 56,000 clones, approximately 90% recorded once. This receptor was identified in a female donor with multiple sclerosis, enrolled in a pregnancy study. The rearrangement joins TRBV7-9 to TRBJ1-5, with D perhaps matching TRBD1 (6 bases). The sample was CD4+ T cells from peripheral blood mononuclear cells, taken in the third trimester of pregnancy. The CDR3 DNA reads as TGTGCCAGCAGCTTAGGAGGCGGGGGCGCGATTAGCAATCAGCCCCAGCATTTT. It is translated as CASSLGGGGAISNQPQHF.